These 6 T cell receptor beta chains were all obtained from the same sample, sequenced in a study of T cell changes during pregnancy in multiple sclerosis. Libraries were prepared by immunoSEQ multiplex PCR; TCRdb keeps only in-frame clonotypes and omits some of them. The repertoire holds 45,000 or so clones, 85% to 95% seen once, with less than 3.5% in the top ten. The starting material was CD8+ T cells from peripheral blood mononuclear cells, obtained in the second trimester of pregnancy. The receptors derive from a female donor with multiple sclerosis, enrolled in a pregnancy study.

This clone was counted a single time. One junction end does not reproduce the germline sequence, and a read error may be involved. The chain combines TRBV7-7 with TRBJ2-3; no definite D call. CDR1 SSHAT and CDR2 FNYEAQ come from the germline V gene (reference sequence). The CDR3 spans 13 residues. In nucleotides, the CDR3 is TGTGCTAGCAGCTTAGTAGTCACAGATACGCAGTATTTT. Protein: CASSLVVTDTQYF.

This clone was picked up one time. The CDR3 is CASGPSEDPEADTQYF. Written as DNA, the CDR3 is TGTGCTAGTGGTCCCTCCGAAGACCCCGAGGCAGATACGCAGTATTTT. This chain joins TRBV12-5 and TRBJ2-3; D unresolved. With 5 bases removed from V and 4 bases from J, the gap between germline ends came to 19 bases. CDR3 length equals 16 residues. Germline V gives CDR1 LGHNT, CDR2 FRNRAP.

The V call is TRBV7-9, the J call TRBJ1-2; D remains unclear. This CDR3 is built from 13 residues. Germline-derived CDR1 and CDR2 are SEHNR and FQNEAQ (reference sequence). V dropped 1 base and J dropped 8 bases, with 11 bases sitting between them. This CDR3 is CASSLGAEWGYTF. In DNA form, the CDR3 reads TGTGCCAGCAGCTTAGGGGCAGAATGGGGCTACACCTTC.

The chain combines TRBV19 with TRBJ1-1, with 7 bases aligning to TRBD1. The CDR3 spans 12 residues. V trimming: 5 bases; J trimming: 7 bases; junction bases outside the gene matches: 4. CDR1 LNHDA and CDR2 SQIVND come from the germline V gene (reference sequence). This CDR3 reads CASSPGQDEAFF. CDR3 bases: TGTGCCAGTAGTCCTGGACAGGATGAAGCTTTCTTT.

The chain has TRBV30 and TRBJ2-7; 9 bases align to TRBD2. CDR1 and CDR2 (germline): GTSNPN, SVGIG (reference sequence). This CDR3 spans 15 amino acids. V was clipped by 3 bases and J by 2 bases; unmatched bases: 8. The CDR3 protein is CAWSALKRGAYEQYF. In nucleotides, the CDR3 is TGTGCCTGGAGCGCTCTTAAGCGGGGGGCCTACGAGCAGTACTTC. Variable domain in full (rest from reference TRBV30 and TRBJ2-7): SQTIHQWPATLVQPVGSPLSLECTVEGTSNPNLYWYRQAAGRGLQLLFYSVGIGQISSEVPQNLSASRPQDRQFILSSKKLLLSDSGFYLCAWSALKRGAYEQYFGPGTRLTVT.

This clone was recorded many times. V usage is TRBV18 and J usage is TRBJ2-5, with D possibly TRBD2 on 6 matching bases. The CDR3 covers 16 residues. CDR1 and CDR2 from the germline V gene are KGHSH and LQKENI. The V gene lost 7 bases and the J gene lost 0 bases, with 18 bases spanning the gap. The CDR3: CASLIPGGVYQETQYF. CDR3 in DNA: TGTGCCAGCTTAATCCCTGGCGGGGTTTACCAAGAGACCCAGTACTTC.